This T cell receptor (beta chain) appears in the sequencing data of a study of T cell repertoires in cytomegalovirus infection (dated by TCRdb to between 2018 and 2021). With regard to the full study: The peptide stimulations were aimed at well-studied HLA-B-restricted epitopes as well as recently identified HLA-C-restricted CMV epitopes, whose presentation resists viral immunomodulation. Donor HLA type was relevant to the analysis, because carriage of CMV infection together with the matching HLA type was indicated by public TCR beta signatures.

Summary of the overall study and its limitations: Carriers of CMV infection plus the relevant HLA type were discriminated by the cumulative frequency of public TCR beta family members in the study cohort and in an independent roughly 400-donor cohort. In the ex vivo response, HLA-C-restricted CMV-specific TCR beta clonotypes were dominant, and in two of eight donors the single most frequent clonotype came from this HLA-C-restricted group.

Turning to this clonotype: No antigen is known for it. No clone much larger than this one lies a single base away; base qualities are absent.

The data were produced on an Illumina HiSeq 1500. The public reads were run again by TCRdb, first through fastp at Q25 and then through MiXCR, and only productive beta chains were kept. Entries that share a CDR3 protein sequence are merged under the most common genes and DNA. The sample table records approximately 590,000 distinct CDR3 sequences; about 39% of these occur just once. The top ten constitute around 46% of the sample. The treatment or condition label corresponds to: in vitro stimulation with specific CMV peptide epitopes to enrich CMV-specific T cells. CDR3 length: 15 amino acids, cysteine to phenylalanine. Left in the record is the CDR3 DNA by itself, 45 bases read in frame from the first base. The germline V gene (reference sequence) provides CDR1 DFQATT and CDR2 SNEGSKA. V is pared back by 3 bases and J by 0 bases, with 13 bases lying between the germline termini.

Sequencing was performed on cultured PBMCs, taken from culture after CMV antigen stimulation. Here the chain combines TRBV20-1 and TRBJ2-3, with no confident D gene call. The clonotype originates from a human donor in good health (CMV status not recorded). Some clones in this sample may be carry-over from other donors' samples. Here is the DNA: TGCAGTGCTAGTGAAACTGGGCCTAGCACAGATACGCAGTATTTT. It is translated as CSASETGPSTDTQYF.